The 14 T cell receptor beta chains presented below share a single source sample, sequenced in a study of blood T cell repertoires in COVID-19. Profiled with immunoSEQ multiplex PCR; TCRdb holds only in-frame clones, not every one. The data contain some 200,000 clones, 70% to 90% of them seen just once; the ten biggest clones take up around 5.7%. Sequencing was performed on peripheral blood. These receptors all come from a man of 80 years or more with acute or convalescent COVID-19.

This clone has only one observation. The genes are TRBV24-1 and TRBJ2-1; 7 positions match TRBD2. With 1 base clipped from V and 5 bases from J, the junction kept 7 bases outside the gene matches. Germline CDR1 KGHDR, CDR2 SFDVKD. The CDR3 covers 16 residues. CDR3 sequence (DNA): TGTGCCACCAGTGATTTAGTGGGAGGGTCCCACAATGAGCAGTTCTTC. Its translation is CATSDLVGGSHNEQFF.

The chain combines TRBV19 with TRBJ1-2; 9 nucleotides agree with TRBD1. There are 14 residues in the CDR3. Germline CDR1 is LNHDA and CDR2 is SQIVND (reference sequence). The J segment lost 9 bases and the V segment lost 8 bases, leaving 13 bases of the junction unmatched. In nucleotides, the CDR3 is TGTGCCAGTGAGCTCACCGGGACAGGGAATCGCTACACCTTC. Translation: CASELTGTGNRYTF.

This clone is a singleton in its sample. This chain links TRBV19 with TRBJ2-6, with 7 bases identical to TRBD1. The V segment lost 4 bases and the J segment 0 bases; nucleotides outside the gene matches: 0. CDR1 and CDR2 (germline): LNHDA, SQIVND (reference sequence). This CDR3 contains 15 residues. For the CDR3, the DNA is TGTGCCAGTAGTAGACAGGGCTCTGGGGCCAACGTCCTGACTTTC. Its translation: CASSRQGSGANVLTF.

This chain joins TRBV4-1 and TRBJ2-3; 8 bases align to TRBD2. The germline V gene has CDR1 MGHRA and CDR2 YSYEKL. V lost 4 bases to trimming and J lost 5 bases; unmatched junction nucleotides: 5. This CDR3 spans 14 amino acids. CDR3 in DNA: TGCGCCAGCAGCCTCGGACTAGCTATAGATACGCAGTATTTT. The encoded protein is CASSLGLAIDTQYF.

This chain links TRBV29-1 with TRBJ1-6, with 7 bases fitting TRBD1. The germline gives CDR1 SQVTM, CDR2 ANQGSEA. V lost 5 bases to trimming and J lost 7 bases; unmatched junction nucleotides: 5. The CDR3 totals 13 residues. The CDR3 nucleotides are TGCAGCGTTCAAAGGGGGCAAAATTCACCCCTCCACTTT. It translates to CSVQRGQNSPLHF.

The CDR3 coding sequence is TGTGCCAGCAGACAAGGACAGGGGGCCTACGAGCAGTACGTC. Its translation is CASRQGQGAYEQYV. The J gene is TRBJ2-7, the V gene TRBV6-5, with 10 bases matching TRBD1. Germline trimming cut 6 bases from V and 2 bases from J; bases unmatched to any gene: 4. Germline assignment: CDR1 MNHEY and CDR2 SVGAGI. The CDR3 loop spans 14 amino acids.

The chain joins TRBV28 to TRBJ2-7; perhaps TRBD1 as D (7 bases). The CDR3 spans 14 residues. Germline V gives CDR1 MDHEN, CDR2 SYDVKM. Deletions cut 2 bases from V and 6 bases from J, with 14 bases between. CDR3 region: CASSLGGTVGEQYF. In nucleotides, the CDR3 is TGTGCCAGCAGTTTAGGGGGGACAGTGGGCGAGCAGTACTTC.

CDR3 coding DNA: TGTGCCAGCAGCGTGACTAGCGGGAGGCGCCAAGAGACCCAGTACTTC. Its protein product is CASSVTSGRRQETQYF. J is TRBJ2-5 and V is TRBV7-8, with 13 nucleotides matching TRBD2. The CDR3 runs to 16 residues. Germline CDR1 reads SGHVS; CDR2 reads FQNEAQ. J lost 1 base, V lost 5 bases, and 4 bases had no gene match.

The chain is built from TRBV18 and TRBJ2-1; D is perhaps TRBD2 (5 bases). V gave up 3 bases and J gave up 5 bases, with 14 bases separating them. This CDR3 has 15 residues. Germline assignment: CDR1 KGHSH and CDR2 LQKENI. The CDR3 loop reads CASSPVLAGDNEQFF. CDR3 bases: TGTGCCAGCTCACCGGTCCTAGCCGGTGACAATGAGCAGTTCTTC.

V is TRBV5-8 and J is TRBJ2-2; 7 bases map to TRBD1. J was trimmed by 6 bases and V by 3 bases; bases with no gene match: 2. Germline V gene sequence: CDR1 SGHTS, CDR2 YDEGEE. The CDR3 runs to 13 residues. CDR3 DNA: TGTGCCAGCAGCTGGCAGGGGGCCGGGGAGCTGTTTTTT. As protein: CASSWQGAGELFF.

The chain couples TRBV7-3 to TRBJ1-6; no definite D call. The V gene's germline CDR1 is SGHTA and CDR2 FQGTGA. This CDR3 comprises 15 residues. The ends were cut back, 0 bases at V and 9 bases at J, with 12 bases in the middle. The CDR3: CASSLTTNMVSPLHF. In nucleotides, the CDR3 is TGTGCCAGCAGCTTAACCACGAACATGGTTTCACCCCTCCACTTT.

The sample holds a few counts of this clone. V and J are TRBV4-3 and TRBJ1-6, with D perhaps matching TRBD1 (6 bases). The V and J ends lost 0 bases and 6 bases respectively, with 12 bases between them. CDR1 LGHNA and CDR2 YSLEER come from the germline V gene. The length of the CDR3 is 16 residues. The chain's CDR3 is CASSQDTGILNSPLHF. The DNA for the CDR3 is TGCGCCAGCAGCCAAGATACAGGGATCCTTAATTCACCCCTCCACTTT.

The chain joins TRBV27 to TRBJ2-1; possibly TRBD2 for D (6 bases). The ends were cut back, 6 bases at V and 8 bases at J, with 20 bases in the middle. In germline, CDR1 is MNHEY, CDR2 SMNVEV (reference sequence). This CDR3 comprises 15 residues. This CDR3 reads CASSPRGGTRDEQFF. The CDR3 region has the DNA TGTGCCAGCAGCCCGAGAGGCGGGACTCGGGATGAGCAGTTCTTC.

The V gene is TRBV5-1, the J gene TRBJ2-7; possibly TRBD1 for D (5 bases). The CDR3 extends over 14 amino acids. V lost 0 bases and J 0 bases, leaving 7 bases between the germline ends. Germline loops: CDR1 SGHRS, CDR2 YFSETQ. CDR3 residues: CASSLEGFSYEQYF. The CDR3 DNA reads as TGCGCCAGCAGCTTGGAGGGGTTCTCCTACGAGCAGTACTTC.